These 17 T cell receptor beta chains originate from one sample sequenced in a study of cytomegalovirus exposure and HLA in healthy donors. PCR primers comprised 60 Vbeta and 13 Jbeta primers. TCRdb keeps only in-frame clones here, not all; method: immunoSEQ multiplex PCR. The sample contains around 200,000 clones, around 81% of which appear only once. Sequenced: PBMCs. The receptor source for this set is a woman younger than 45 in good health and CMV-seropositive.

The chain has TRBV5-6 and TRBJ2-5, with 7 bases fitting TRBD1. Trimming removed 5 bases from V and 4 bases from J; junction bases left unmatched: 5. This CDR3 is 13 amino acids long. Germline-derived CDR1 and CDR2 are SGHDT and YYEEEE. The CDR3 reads CASRRTGRETQYF. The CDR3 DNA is TGTGCCAGCAGAAGGACAGGTCGAGAGACCCAGTACTTC.

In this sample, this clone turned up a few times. This chain's CDR3 is CASSQNTGSNQPQHF. The CDR3 DNA follows: TGTGCCAGTAGTCAGAATACAGGGTCCAATCAGCCCCAGCATTTT. J is TRBJ1-5 and V is TRBV19, with TRBD1 as a possible D gene (6 bases). The germline V gene has CDR1 LNHDA and CDR2 SQIVND (reference sequence). Trimming took off 5 bases at V and 3 bases at J, with 14 bases between the two ends. This CDR3 spans 15 amino acids.

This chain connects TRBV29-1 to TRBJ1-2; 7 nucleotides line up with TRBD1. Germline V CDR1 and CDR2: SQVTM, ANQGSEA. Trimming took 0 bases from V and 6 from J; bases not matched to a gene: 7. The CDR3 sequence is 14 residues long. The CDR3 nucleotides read TGCAGCGTTGAAGAGCTCACAGGGGTGGATGGCTACACCTTC. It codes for CSVEELTGVDGYTF.

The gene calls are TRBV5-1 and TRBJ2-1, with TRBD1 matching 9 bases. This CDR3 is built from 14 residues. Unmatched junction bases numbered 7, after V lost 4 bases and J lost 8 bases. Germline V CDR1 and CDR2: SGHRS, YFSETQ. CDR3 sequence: CASSPGQGWDEQFF. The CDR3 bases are TGCGCCAGCAGCCCGGGACAGGGTTGGGATGAGCAGTTCTTC.

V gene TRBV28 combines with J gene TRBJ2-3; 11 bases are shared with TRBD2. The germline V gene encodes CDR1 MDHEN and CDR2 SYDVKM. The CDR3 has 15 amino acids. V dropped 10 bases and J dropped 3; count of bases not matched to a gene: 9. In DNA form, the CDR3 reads TGTGCCACCCATACTAGCGGGGGAGGGACAGATACGCAGTATTTT. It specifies CATHTSGGGTDTQYF.

The CDR3 sequence is CASSPGGSGNTIYF. DNA of the CDR3: TGTGCCAGCAGCCCAGGGGGCTCTGGAAACACCATATATTTT. The chain recombines TRBV6-6 with TRBJ1-3, with TRBD1 identical over 7 bases. The CDR3 is 14 residues long. V was pared by 6 bases and J by 0 bases, with 2 bases of the junction left unmatched. Germline assignment: CDR1 MNHNY and CDR2 SVGAGI (reference sequence).

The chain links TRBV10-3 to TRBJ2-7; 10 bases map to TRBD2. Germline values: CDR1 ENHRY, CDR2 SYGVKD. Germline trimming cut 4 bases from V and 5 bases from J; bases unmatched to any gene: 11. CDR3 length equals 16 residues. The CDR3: CAISGLAGARRDEQYF. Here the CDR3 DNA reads TGTGCCATCAGTGGGCTAGCGGGGGCCCGTAGGGACGAGCAGTACTTC.

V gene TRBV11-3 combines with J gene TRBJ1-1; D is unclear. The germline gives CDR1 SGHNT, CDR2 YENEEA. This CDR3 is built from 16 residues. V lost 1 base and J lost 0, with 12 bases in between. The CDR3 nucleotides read TGTGCCAGCAGCTTAGTTCCTCGCCTAATGAACACTGAAGCTTTCTTT. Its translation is CASSLVPRLMNTEAFF.

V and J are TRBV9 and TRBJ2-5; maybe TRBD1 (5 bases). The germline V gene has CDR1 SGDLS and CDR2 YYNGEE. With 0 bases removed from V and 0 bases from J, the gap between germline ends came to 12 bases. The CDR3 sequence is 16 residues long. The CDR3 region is CASSVGRAGNQETQYF. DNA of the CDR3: TGTGCCAGCAGCGTAGGTCGGGCAGGGAACCAAGAGACCCAGTACTTC.

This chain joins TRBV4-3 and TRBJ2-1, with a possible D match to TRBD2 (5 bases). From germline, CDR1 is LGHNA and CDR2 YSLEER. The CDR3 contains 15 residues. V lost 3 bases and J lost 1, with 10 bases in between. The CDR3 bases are TGCGCCAGCAGCCACCTAGGGAGTTCCTACAATGAGCAGTTCTTC. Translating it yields CASSHLGSSYNEQFF.

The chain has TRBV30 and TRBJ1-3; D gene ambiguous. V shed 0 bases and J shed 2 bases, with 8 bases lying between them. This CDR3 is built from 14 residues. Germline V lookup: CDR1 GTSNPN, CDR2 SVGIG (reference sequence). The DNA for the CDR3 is TGTGCCTGGAGTGTAGGACTAACTGGAAACACCATATATTTT. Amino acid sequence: CAWSVGLTGNTIYF.

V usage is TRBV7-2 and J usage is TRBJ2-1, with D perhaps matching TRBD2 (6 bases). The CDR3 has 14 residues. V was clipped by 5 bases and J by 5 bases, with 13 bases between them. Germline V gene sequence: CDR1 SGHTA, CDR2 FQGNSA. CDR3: CASSALGSHNEQFF. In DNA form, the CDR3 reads TGTGCCAGCAGCGCCCTCGGGAGTCACAATGAGCAGTTCTTC.

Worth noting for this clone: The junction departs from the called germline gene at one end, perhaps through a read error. This chain's CDR3 is CASSLGRPNQETQYF. DNA of the CDR3: TGTGCCAGCAGTTTGGGGAGACCGAACCAAGAGACCCAGTACTTC. This chain uses TRBV5-4 with TRBJ2-5; D is perhaps TRBD2 (5 bases). This CDR3 comprises 15 residues. The germline CDR1 and CDR2 sequences are SGHNT and YYREEE (reference sequence).

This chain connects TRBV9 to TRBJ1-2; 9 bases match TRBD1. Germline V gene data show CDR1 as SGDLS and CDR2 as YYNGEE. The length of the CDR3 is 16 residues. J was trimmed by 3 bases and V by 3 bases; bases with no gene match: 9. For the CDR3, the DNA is TGTGCCAGCAGCGCACTACTTGGGACAGGGCACTATGGCTACACCTTC. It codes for CASSALLGTGHYGYTF.

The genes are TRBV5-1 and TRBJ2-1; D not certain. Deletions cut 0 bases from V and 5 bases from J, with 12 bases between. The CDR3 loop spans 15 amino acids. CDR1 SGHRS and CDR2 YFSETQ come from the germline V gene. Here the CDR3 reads CASSLAPNIDNEQFF. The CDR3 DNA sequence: TGCGCCAGCAGCTTGGCCCCGAACATTGACAATGAGCAGTTCTTC.

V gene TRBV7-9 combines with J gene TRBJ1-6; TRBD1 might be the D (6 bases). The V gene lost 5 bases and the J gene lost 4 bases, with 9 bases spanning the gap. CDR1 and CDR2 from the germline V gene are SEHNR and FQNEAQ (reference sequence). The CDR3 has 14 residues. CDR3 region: CASSIQGYNSPLHF. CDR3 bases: TGTGCCAGCAGCATACAGGGTTATAATTCACCCCTCCACTTT.

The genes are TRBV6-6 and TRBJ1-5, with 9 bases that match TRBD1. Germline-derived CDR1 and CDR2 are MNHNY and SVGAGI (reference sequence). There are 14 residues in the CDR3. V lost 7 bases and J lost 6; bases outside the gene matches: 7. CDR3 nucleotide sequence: TGTGCCAGCAAGGGACAGGGACAGGCTCAGCCCCAGCATTTT. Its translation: CASKGQGQAQPQHF.